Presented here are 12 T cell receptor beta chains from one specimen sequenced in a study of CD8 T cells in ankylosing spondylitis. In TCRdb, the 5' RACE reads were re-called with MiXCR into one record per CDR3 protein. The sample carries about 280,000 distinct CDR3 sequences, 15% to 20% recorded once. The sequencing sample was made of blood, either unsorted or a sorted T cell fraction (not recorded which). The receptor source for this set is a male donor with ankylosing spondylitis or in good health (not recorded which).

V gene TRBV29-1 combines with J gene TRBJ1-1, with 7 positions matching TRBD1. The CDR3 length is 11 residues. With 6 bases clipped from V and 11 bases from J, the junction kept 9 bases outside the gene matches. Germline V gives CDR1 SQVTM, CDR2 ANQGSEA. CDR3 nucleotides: TGCAGCGTCCGGGACAGCGAACGGGCTTTCTTT. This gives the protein CSVRDSERAFF.

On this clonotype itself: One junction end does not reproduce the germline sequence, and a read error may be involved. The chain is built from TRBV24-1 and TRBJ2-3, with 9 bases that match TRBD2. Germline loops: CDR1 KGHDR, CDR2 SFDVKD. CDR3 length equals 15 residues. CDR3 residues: CATSDFSGGTDTLYF. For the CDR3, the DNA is TGTGCCACCAGTGATTTTAGCGGGGGCACAGATACGCTGTATTTT.

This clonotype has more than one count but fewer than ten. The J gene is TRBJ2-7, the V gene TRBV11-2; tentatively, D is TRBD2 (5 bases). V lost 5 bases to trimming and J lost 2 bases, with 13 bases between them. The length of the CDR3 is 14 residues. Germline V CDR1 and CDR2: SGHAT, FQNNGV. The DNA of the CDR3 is TGTGCCAGCAGCGTTGCCGGGATACCCTACGAGCAGTACGTC. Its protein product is CASSVAGIPYEQYV.

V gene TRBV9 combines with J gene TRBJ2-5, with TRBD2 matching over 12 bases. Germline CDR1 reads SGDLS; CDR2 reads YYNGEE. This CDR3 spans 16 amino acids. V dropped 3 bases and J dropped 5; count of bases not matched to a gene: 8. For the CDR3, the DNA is TGTGCCAGCAGCGAAGAACTAGCGGGAGGCGGGGAGACCCAGTACTTC. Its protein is CASSEELAGGGETQYF.

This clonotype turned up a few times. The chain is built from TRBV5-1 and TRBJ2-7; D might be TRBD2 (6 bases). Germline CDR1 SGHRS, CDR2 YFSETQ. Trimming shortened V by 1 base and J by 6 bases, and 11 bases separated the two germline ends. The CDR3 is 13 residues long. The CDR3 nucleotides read TGCGCCAGCAGCTTGACGCGTAGCGGCGAGCAGTACGTC. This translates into CASSLTRSGEQYV.

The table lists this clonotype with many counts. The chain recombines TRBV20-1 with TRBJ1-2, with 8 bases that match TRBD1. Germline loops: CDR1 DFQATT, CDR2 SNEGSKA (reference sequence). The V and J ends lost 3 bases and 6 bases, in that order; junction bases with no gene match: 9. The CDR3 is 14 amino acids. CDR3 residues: CSASPLTGDDGYTF. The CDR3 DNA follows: TGCAGTGCTAGCCCCTTGACAGGGGACGATGGCTACACCTTC.

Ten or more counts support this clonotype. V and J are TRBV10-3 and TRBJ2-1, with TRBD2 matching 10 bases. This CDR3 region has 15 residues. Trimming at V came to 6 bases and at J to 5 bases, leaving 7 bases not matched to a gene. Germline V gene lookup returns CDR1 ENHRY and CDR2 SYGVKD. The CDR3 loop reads CAIRNSGRNHNEQFF. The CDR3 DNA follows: TGTGCCATCAGGAATAGCGGGAGGAATCACAATGAGCAGTTCTTC.

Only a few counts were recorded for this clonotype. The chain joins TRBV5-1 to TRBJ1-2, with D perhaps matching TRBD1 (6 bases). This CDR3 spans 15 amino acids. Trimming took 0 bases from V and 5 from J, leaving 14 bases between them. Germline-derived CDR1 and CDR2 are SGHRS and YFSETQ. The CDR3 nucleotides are TGCGCCAGCAGCTTGGACGGGGGCCCAAGTTATGGCTACACCTTC. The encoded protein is CASSLDGGPSYGYTF.

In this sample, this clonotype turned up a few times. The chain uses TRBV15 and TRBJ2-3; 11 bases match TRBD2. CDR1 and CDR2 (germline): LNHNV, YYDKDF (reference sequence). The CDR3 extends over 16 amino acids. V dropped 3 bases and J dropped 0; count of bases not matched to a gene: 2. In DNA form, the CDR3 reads TGTGCCACCAGCAGTGGGACTAGCGGAAGCACAGATACGCAGTATTTT. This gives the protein CATSSGTSGSTDTQYF.

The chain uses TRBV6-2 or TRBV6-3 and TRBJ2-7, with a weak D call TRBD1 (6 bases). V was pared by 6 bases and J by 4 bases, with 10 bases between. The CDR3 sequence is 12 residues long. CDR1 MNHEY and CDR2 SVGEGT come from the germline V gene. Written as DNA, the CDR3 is TGTGCCAGCAGCATGACAGGATACGAGCAGTACGTC. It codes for CASSMTGYEQYV.

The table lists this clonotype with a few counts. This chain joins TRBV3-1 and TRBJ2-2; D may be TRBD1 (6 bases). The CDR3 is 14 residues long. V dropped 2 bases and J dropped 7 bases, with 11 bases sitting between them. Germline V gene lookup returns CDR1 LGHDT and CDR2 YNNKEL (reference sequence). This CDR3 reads CASSQPGEGGELFF. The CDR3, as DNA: TGTGCCAGCAGCCAACCAGGGGAAGGCGGGGAGCTGTTTTTT.

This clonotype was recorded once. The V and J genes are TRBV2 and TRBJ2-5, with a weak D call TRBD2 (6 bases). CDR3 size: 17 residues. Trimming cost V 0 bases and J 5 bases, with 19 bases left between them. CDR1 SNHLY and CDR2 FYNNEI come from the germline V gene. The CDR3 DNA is TGTGCCAGCAGTGAAGCTCTCGCGGGGCCACAATGGGAGACCCAGTACTTC. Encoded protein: CASSEALAGPQWETQYF. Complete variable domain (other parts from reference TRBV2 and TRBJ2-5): EPEVTQTPSHQVTQMGQEVILRCVPISNHLYFYWYRQILGQKVEFLVSFYNNEISEKSEIFDDQFSVERPDGSNFTLKIRSTKLEDSAMYFCASSEALAGPQWETQYFGPGTRLLVL.